These 32 T cell receptor beta chains originate from one sample sequenced in a study of beta chain features in type 1 diabetes. Findings and limits, study-wide: People with Type 1 diabetes carried modestly yet significantly shorter TCRB CDR3s in all four CD4+ subsets.

The investigators reverse transcribed all of the isolated RNA, so they sequenced expressed TCRB transcripts. Profiling relied on immunoSEQ multiplex PCR, and the TCRdb table lists in-frame clones only, not all of them. Of 350,000 to 450,000 clones in the sample, roughly 12% were seen once. For these TCRs, the target antigens are not known. Sequenced sample: naive CD4+ T cells from blood. These receptors all come from a woman between 18 and 30 years old with type 1 diabetes.

CDR3 DNA sequence: TGTGCCAGCAGTTTATCCCCCACGGAGGCCTACGAGCAGTACTTC. It is translated as CASSLSPTEAYEQYF. The rearrangement links TRBV28 to TRBJ2-7, with D tentatively TRBD2 (5 bases). V lost 1 base and J lost 2, with 12 bases in between. Germline CDR1 MDHEN, CDR2 SYDVKM. This CDR3 is built from 15 residues.

The chain's CDR3 is CASYARGSTGELFF. CDR3 nucleotides: TGTGCCAGTTACGCCAGGGGATCAACCGGGGAGCTGTTTTTT. V usage is TRBV28 and J usage is TRBJ2-2, with D possibly TRBD1 on 6 matching bases. Germline CDR1 MDHEN, CDR2 SYDVKM. This CDR3 is built from 14 residues. With 9 bases removed from V and 5 bases from J, the gap between germline ends came to 16 bases.

The table lists this clone with a few counts. This chain connects TRBV18 to TRBJ2-1; TRBD1 matches at 7 bases. There are 14 residues in the CDR3. The V and J ends lost 3 bases and 8 bases, in that order; junction bases with no gene match: 7. Germline loops: CDR1 KGHSH, CDR2 LQKENI. The CDR3 loop is CASSPPTGTDEQFF. CDR3 sequence (DNA): TGTGCCAGCTCACCCCCGACAGGGACGGATGAGCAGTTCTTC.

This clone was recorded a few times. The chain recombines TRBV4-1 with TRBJ2-1, with D perhaps matching TRBD1 (6 bases). Germline V gene lookup returns CDR1 MGHRA and CDR2 YSYEKL. CDR3 length equals 15 residues. Trimming pared 8 bases from V and 0 bases from J, leaving 14 bases between. The CDR3 loop reads CASGPADSSYNEQFF. CDR3 DNA: TGCGCCAGCGGCCCAGCGGACAGCTCCTACAATGAGCAGTTCTTC.

The chain has TRBV19 and TRBJ2-5, with 10 bases that match TRBD2. This CDR3 is 15 amino acids long. Germline CDR1 reads LNHDA; CDR2 reads SQIVND (reference sequence). With V trimmed by 7 bases and J by 5 bases, 10 bases remained unmatched. The CDR3 loop reads CASTSSGSIWETQYF. DNA for the CDR3: TGTGCCAGTACCTCTAGCGGGAGTATCTGGGAGACCCAGTACTTC.

This clone was seen a few times. This chain joins TRBV9 and TRBJ1-2; 10 bases are a match to TRBD1. CDR1 and CDR2 (germline): SGDLS, YYNGEE. Losses at the gene ends were 3 bases for V and 5 bases for J; bases not matched to a gene: 7. This CDR3 contains 15 residues. The CDR3 DNA follows: TGTGCCAGCAGCGAGGGGGACAGGGGCCATTATGGCTACACCTTC. Its translation is CASSEGDRGHYGYTF.

The CDR3 reads CASSVEPAGPYEQYF. For the CDR3, the DNA is TGTGCCAGCAGCGTAGAACCAGCGGGGCCCTACGAGCAGTACTTC. The V and J genes are TRBV9 and TRBJ2-7; the match to TRBD2 covers 7 bases. The ends lost 0 bases at V and 2 bases at J; junction bases unmatched: 5. Per germline, CDR1 SGDLS and CDR2 YYNGEE. CDR3 length: 15 amino acids.

This clone has more than one count but fewer than ten. The chain couples TRBV5-1 to TRBJ2-1; TRBD2 matches at 11 bases. V was clipped by 5 bases and J by 9 bases; unmatched bases: 10. Germline V gene data show CDR1 as SGHRS and CDR2 as YFSETQ. This CDR3 is built from 15 residues. CDR3 DNA sequence: TGCGCCAGCAGGCCAGGACTAGCGGGCCTTGGTGAGCAGTTCTTC. This gives the protein CASRPGLAGLGEQFF.

This clone was counted a few times. Within the sample, other DNA sequences also encode this same CDR3. CDR3 nucleotide sequence: TGTGCCAGCAGCCTCGTATCTGAAGCTTTCTTT. It is translated as CASSLVSEAFF. J is TRBJ1-1 and V is TRBV28; the D is unclear. Per germline, CDR1 MDHEN and CDR2 SYDVKM. This CDR3 contains 11 residues. V gave up 6 bases and J gave up 6 bases, with 8 bases separating them.

This clone was found a few times. The chain combines TRBV29-1 with TRBJ1-1, with no clear D. The CDR3 length is 11 residues. V lost 6 bases, J lost 3 bases, and 8 bases lay in between. CDR1 and CDR2 (germline): SQVTM, ANQGSEA. The CDR3 region has the DNA TGCAGCGTCGGGGAGTACACTGAAGCTTTCTTT. It encodes CSVGEYTEAFF. Combining the CDR3 with reference TRBV29-1 and TRBJ1-1 gives the whole variable domain SAVISQKPSRDICQRGTSLTIQCQVDSQVTMMFWYRQQPGQSLTLIATANQGSEATYESGFVIDKFPISRPNLTFSTLTVSNMSPEDSSIYLCSVGEYTEAFFGQGTRLTVV.

This chain uses TRBV5-1 with TRBJ2-1; D may be TRBD1 (5 bases). The CDR3 runs 16 residues. CDR1 is SGHRS and CDR2 is YFSETQ in the germline V gene. V was pared by 0 bases and J by 2 bases, with 12 bases between. The CDR3 bases are TGCGCCAGCAGCTTGGGTGGGGCCCTAACCTACAATGAGCAGTTCTTC. Its protein is CASSLGGALTYNEQFF.

This clone appeared a few times. V gene TRBV27 combines with J gene TRBJ2-1; D perhaps matches TRBD2 (7 bases). The CDR3 consists of 15 residues. Trimming took 2 bases from V and 4 from J, leaving 12 bases between them. Germline V CDR1 and CDR2: MNHEY, SMNVEV (reference sequence). For the CDR3, the DNA is TGTGCCAGCAGTTTAGGCGGGGGCCGTTACAATGAGCAGTTCTTC. Its protein product is CASSLGGGRYNEQFF.

This clone was seen a handful of times. The gene calls are TRBV9 and TRBJ1-4; D uncertain. CDR1 is SGDLS, CDR2 YYNGEE, per germline. Trimming left V 0 bases short and J 5 bases short, with 8 bases between. CDR3 length: 14 amino acids. The CDR3 is CASSVGVLNEKLFF. DNA of the CDR3: TGTGCCAGCAGCGTAGGAGTTTTAAATGAAAAACTGTTTTTT.

This clone was found a few times. Other DNA sequences within the sample encode an identical CDR3. The gene calls are TRBV10-3 and TRBJ2-3; 11 bases align to TRBD1. Germline V gene lookup returns CDR1 ENHRY and CDR2 SYGVKD. With V trimmed by 6 bases and J by 3 bases, 5 bases remained unmatched. The length of the CDR3 is 15 residues. CDR3 DNA sequence: TGTGCCATCAGCACCGGGACAGGGGGTACAGATACGCAGTATTTT. Translation gives CAISTGTGGTDTQYF.

This clone was detected a few times. The chain employs TRBV5-1 and TRBJ2-7, with a tentative D call TRBD1 (6 bases). The V end lost 4 bases, the J end lost 1 base, and 12 bases lay between the germline ends. The germline V gene encodes CDR1 SGHRS and CDR2 YFSETQ. This CDR3 region has 14 residues. The CDR3 nucleotides read TGCGCCAGCAGCGGAAGGACAGCTTCCTACGAGCAGTACTTC. Residues: CASSGRTASYEQYF.

In its sample, this clone was seen a few times. The chain combines TRBV14 with TRBJ2-3, with D uncertain. In germline, CDR1 is SGHDN, CDR2 FVKESK. The CDR3 runs 12 residues. V gave up 4 bases and J gave up 6 bases, with 8 bases separating them. DNA for the CDR3: TGTGCCAGCAGCCCTCGGTGGGATACGCAGTATTTT. The encoded protein is CASSPRWDTQYF.

The J gene is TRBJ2-4, the V gene TRBV25-1; a possible D gene is TRBD1 (6 bases). The germline CDR1 and CDR2 sequences are MGHDK and SYGVNS. The CDR3 has 14 residues. Trimming cost V 1 base and J 5 bases, with 9 bases left between them. The CDR3 reads CASSEFGQQNIQYF. CDR3 nucleotide sequence: TGTGCCAGCAGTGAATTTGGACAGCAAAACATTCAGTACTTC. Drawing the rest from reference TRBV25-1 and TRBJ2-4, the complete variable domain is EADIYQTPRYLVIGTGKKITLECSQTMGHDKMYWYQQDPGMELHLIHYSYGVNSTEKGDLSSESTVSRIRTEHFPLTLESARPSHTSQYLCASSEFGQQNIQYFGAGTRLSVL.

The V call is TRBV9, the J call TRBJ1-5; a possible D gene is TRBD1 (5 bases). Germline CDR1 SGDLS, CDR2 YYNGEE. V lost 3 bases and J 9 bases, leaving 13 bases between the germline ends. The CDR3 runs to 13 residues. The CDR3 here is CASSAGGGAPQHF. CDR3 sequence (DNA): TGTGCCAGCAGCGCCGGGGGAGGAGCGCCCCAGCATTTT.

V gene TRBV5-1 combines with J gene TRBJ1-1; D gene uncertain. V lost 2 bases, J lost 0 bases, and 8 bases lay in between. Germline lookup yields CDR1 SGHRS and CDR2 YFSETQ. CDR3 length: 14 amino acids. The CDR3 DNA is TGCGCCAGCAGCTTCGCAGGCATGAACACTGAAGCTTTCTTT. Protein: CASSFAGMNTEAFF.

V and J are TRBV2 and TRBJ2-5; a weak D match, TRBD1 (6 bases). The CDR3 extends over 13 amino acids. Germline lookup yields CDR1 SNHLY and CDR2 FYNNEI. The V end lost 6 bases, the J end lost 2 bases, and 10 bases lay between the germline ends. The CDR3: CASRRQVQETQYF. CDR3 nucleotide sequence: TGTGCCAGCAGAAGACAGGTACAAGAGACCCAGTACTTC.

This chain joins TRBV11-3 and TRBJ2-4; D is uncertain. Per the germline V gene, CDR1 is SGHNT and CDR2 is YENEEA. V shed 2 bases and J shed 5 bases, with 4 bases lying between them. The CDR3 consists of 12 residues. DNA of the CDR3: TGTGCCAGCAGCTTACAGGAAAACATTCAGTACTTC. Translating gives CASSLQENIQYF.

The sample holds a few counts of this clone. The chain couples TRBV6-6 to TRBJ2-7; TRBD2 is a possible D gene (5 bases). Between the trimmed V and J ends, which lost 10 bases and 6 bases, there was a span of 16 bases. The CDR3 runs to 12 residues. CDR1 MNHNY and CDR2 SVGAGI come from the germline V gene (reference sequence). The CDR3 nucleotides read TGTGCCACCGGACTTCTAGGAACCGAGCAGTACTTC. This encodes CATGLLGTEQYF.

This clone was seen a few times. This chain uses TRBV9 with TRBJ2-5; 13 bases are a match to TRBD2. Germline assignment: CDR1 SGDLS and CDR2 YYNGEE. Trimming at V came to 3 bases and at J to 5 bases, leaving 7 bases not matched to a gene. This CDR3 region has 16 residues. Here the CDR3 reads CASSARTSGSMETQYF. CDR3 DNA sequence: TGTGCCAGCAGCGCCAGGACTAGCGGGAGTATGGAGACCCAGTACTTC.

The chain has TRBV28 and TRBJ2-7; maybe TRBD1 (5 bases). CDR1 is MDHEN, CDR2 SYDVKM, per germline. V lost 2 bases and J lost 1, with 12 bases in between. This CDR3 has 15 amino acids. The CDR3 region is CASSLAGHLSYEQYF. CDR3 nucleotides: TGTGCCAGCAGTTTAGCTGGACACCTATCCTACGAGCAGTACTTC.

This clone came up a few times. Here the CDR3 reads CASSLGGASGNTIYF. CDR3 nucleotide sequence: TGTGCCAGCAGTTTGGGGGGAGCCTCTGGAAACACCATATATTTT. This chain connects TRBV28 to TRBJ1-3, with a possible D match to TRBD1 (5 bases). Looked up from germline, CDR1 is MDHEN and CDR2 is SYDVKM. The CDR3 has 15 amino acids. Trimming stripped 3 bases from V and 0 bases from J, with 9 bases between.

This rearrangement joins TRBV7-2 to TRBJ1-2; a weak D match, TRBD1 (5 bases). The V and J ends lost 3 bases and 11 bases respectively, with 13 bases between them. There are 12 residues in the CDR3. Germline V CDR1 and CDR2: SGHTA, FQGNSA. The CDR3 sequence: CASSFSDRRYTF. The CDR3 DNA reads as TGTGCCAGCAGCTTCTCAGACAGACGGTACACCTTC.

In this sample, this clone turned up a few times. The V and J genes are TRBV28 and TRBJ2-3, with D maybe TRBD1 (7 bases). V was trimmed by 7 bases and J by 3 bases, leaving 14 bases between them. Germline V CDR1 and CDR2: MDHEN, SYDVKM. The CDR3 loop spans 14 amino acids. CDR3 nucleotide sequence: TGTGCCAGCACCCTGCCAGGGGGGACAGATACGCAGTATTTT. This gives the protein CASTLPGGTDTQYF.

This clone was found a few times. This sequence joins TRBV29-1 and TRBJ1-1; possible D gene TRBD1, 6 bases. Trimming left V 7 bases short and J 3 bases short, with 15 bases between. Germline V CDR1 and CDR2: SQVTM, ANQGSEA. This CDR3 contains 13 residues. The CDR3 region has the DNA TGCAGCGAACGACAGGCCCCGCACACTGAAGCTTTCTTT. Its translation is CSERQAPHTEAFF. The full variable domain, completed using reference TRBV29-1 and TRBJ1-1, is SAVISQKPSRDICQRGTSLTIQCQVDSQVTMMFWYRQQPGQSLTLIATANQGSEATYESGFVIDKFPISRPNLTFSTLTVSNMSPEDSSIYLCSERQAPHTEAFFGQGTRLTVV.

A few counts support this clone. CDR3 coding DNA: TGTGCCATCTCCACGGGGGGCGAGCAGTTCTTC. Encoded protein: CAISTGGEQFF. This chain connects TRBV10-3 to TRBJ2-1, with a tentative D call TRBD2 (7 bases). The CDR3 consists of 11 residues. Germline CDR1 is ENHRY and CDR2 is SYGVKD. The V and J ends lost 8 bases and 10 bases respectively, with 12 bases between them.

The chain recombines TRBV7-9 with TRBJ2-5; perhaps TRBD2 as D (6 bases). V was clipped by 5 bases and J by 0 bases, with 10 bases between them. Germline V gene sequence: CDR1 SEHNR, CDR2 FQNEAQ (reference sequence). The CDR3 sequence is 14 residues long. Here the CDR3 DNA reads TGTGCCAGCAGCCCCCGGGACTACCAAGAGACCCAGTACTTC. Its translation is CASSPRDYQETQYF.

This rearrangement joins TRBV5-1 to TRBJ2-3, with 7 bases identical to TRBD1. Germline V CDR1 and CDR2: SGHRS, YFSETQ. V shed 4 bases, J shed 1 base, and the junction held 3 bases outside the gene matches. This CDR3 has 14 residues. CDR3 loop: CASSTGQGTDTQYF. The DNA for the CDR3 is TGCGCCAGCAGCACAGGACAGGGCACAGATACGCAGTATTTT.

This clone was counted only a few times. J is TRBJ2-5 and V is TRBV28, with a weak D call TRBD2 (5 bases). This CDR3 is built from 14 residues. Deletions cut 6 bases from V and 5 bases from J, with 16 bases between. Germline assignment: CDR1 MDHEN and CDR2 SYDVKM. CDR3 coding DNA: TGTGCCAGCAGACCACGGCTAGCCAGGGAGACCCAGTACTTC. This codes for CASRPRLARETQYF.